The 5 T cell receptor beta chains reported below all come from one sample, sequenced in a study of Graves' ophthalmopathy and Graves' hyperthyroidism. As the template, RNA transcripts were used to amplify TCR beta CDR3 regions. HTBI primers served in a first-round RT-PCR, which a second-round multiplex PCR followed. TCRdb re-called the multiplex PCR reads with MiXCR, one entry per CDR3 protein. The sample includes some 210,000 distinct CDR3 sequences, under 30% of them seen just once. Specimen: peripheral blood. All receptors derive from a man aged 50 to 59 with Graves' ophthalmopathy.

Many counts were recorded for this clonotype. The genes are TRBV19 and TRBJ2-7, with D uncertain. CDR3 length equals 14 residues. With 4 bases removed from V and 0 bases from J, the gap between germline ends came to 10 bases. The germline gives CDR1 LNHDA, CDR2 SQIVND (reference sequence). The CDR3 bases are TGTGCCAGTAGTAGGTTGGCAGCCTCCTACGAGCAGTACTTC. It is translated as CASSRLAASYEQYF.

This clonotype was observed many times. The chain is built from TRBV20-1 and TRBJ2-5, with D perhaps matching TRBD1 (5 bases). The V and J ends lost 4 bases and 5 bases respectively, with 8 bases between them. CDR3 length: 11 amino acids. Germline V lookup: CDR1 DFQATT, CDR2 SNEGSKA (reference sequence). CDR3 protein: CSAIYRETQYF. As DNA, the CDR3 is TGCAGTGCTATATACAGGGAGACCCAGTACTTC.

The J gene is TRBJ2-4, the V gene TRBV12-3 or TRBV12-4; 7 nucleotides agree with TRBD2. The CDR3 consists of 16 residues. V shed 8 bases and J 3 bases; nucleotides not matched to a gene: 13. Written as DNA, the CDR3 is TGTGCCAGCGGCCCTTGGGGGGGTAATGGCAAAAACATTCAGTACTTC. Its translation is CASGPWGGNGKNIQYF.

The V gene is TRBV6-5, the J gene TRBJ1-5, with D maybe TRBD1 (5 bases). CDR3 length equals 14 residues. The germline gives CDR1 MNHEY, CDR2 SVGAGI. With 0 bases removed from V and 7 bases from J, the gap between germline ends came to 10 bases. In DNA, the CDR3 is TGTGCCAGCAGTTACTCTAGGGGCTGGCAGCCCCAGCATTTT. It translates to CASSYSRGWQPQHF.

This clonotype has a count of ten or more. The chain links TRBV28 to TRBJ2-7; D may match TRBD1 or TRBD2 (5 bases each). Germline values: CDR1 MDHEN, CDR2 SYDVKM. Deletions cut 6 bases from V and 0 bases from J, with 9 bases between. This CDR3 contains 13 residues. CDR3 sequence reads: CASRDGASYEQYF. DNA of the CDR3: TGTGCCAGCAGGGACGGGGCCTCCTACGAGCAGTACTTC.